Sequencing of this T cell receptor beta chain was carried out in a study of CD4+ T cells in melanoma. Notes on the study in general: CD8+ T cell, macrophage and B cell function reportedly correlated with neoantigen-specific CD4+ T cells. Neoantigen-specific CD4+ T cells in melanoma reportedly had diverse differentiation states.

This clone was detected once. The antigen is undetermined. Profiled with immunoSEQ multiplex PCR; TCRdb holds only in-frame clones, not every one. The repertoire has about 55,000 clones, roughly 69% of them found once; the top ten carry about 5%. Trimming stripped 0 bases from V and 4 bases from J, with 9 bases between. This CDR3 has 14 residues. CDR1 and CDR2 (germline): MNHEY, SMNVEV (reference sequence). The specimen was tumor tissue. This sequence was found in a human donor with melanoma. The rearrangement joins TRBV27 to TRBJ1-2; D unresolved. CDR3 in DNA: TGTGCCAGCAGTTTATCGAGGGATGGCTATGGCTACACCTTC. Encoded protein: CASSLSRDGYGYTF.